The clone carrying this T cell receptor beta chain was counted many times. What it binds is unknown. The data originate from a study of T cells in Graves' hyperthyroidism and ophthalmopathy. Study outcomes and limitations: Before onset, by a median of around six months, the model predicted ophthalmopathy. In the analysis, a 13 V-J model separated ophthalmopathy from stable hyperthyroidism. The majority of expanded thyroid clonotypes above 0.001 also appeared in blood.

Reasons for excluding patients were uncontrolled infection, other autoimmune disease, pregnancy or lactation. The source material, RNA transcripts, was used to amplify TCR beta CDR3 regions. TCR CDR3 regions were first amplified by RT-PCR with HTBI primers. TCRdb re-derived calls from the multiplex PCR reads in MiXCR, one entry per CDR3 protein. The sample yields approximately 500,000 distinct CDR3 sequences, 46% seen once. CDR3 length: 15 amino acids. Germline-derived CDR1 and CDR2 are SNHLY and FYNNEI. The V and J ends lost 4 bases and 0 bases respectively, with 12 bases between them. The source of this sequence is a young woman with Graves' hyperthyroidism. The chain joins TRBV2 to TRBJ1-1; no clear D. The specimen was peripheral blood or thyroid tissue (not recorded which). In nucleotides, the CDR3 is TGTGCCAGCAGTGTCCTACAGAACATGAACACTGAAGCTTTCTTT. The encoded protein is CASSVLQNMNTEAFF. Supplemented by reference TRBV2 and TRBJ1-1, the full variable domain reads EPEVTQTPSHQVTQMGQEVILRCVPISNHLYFYWYRQILGQKVEFLVSFYNNEISEKSEIFDDQFSVERPDGSNFTLKIRSTKLEDSAMYFCASSVLQNMNTEAFFGQGTRLTVV.